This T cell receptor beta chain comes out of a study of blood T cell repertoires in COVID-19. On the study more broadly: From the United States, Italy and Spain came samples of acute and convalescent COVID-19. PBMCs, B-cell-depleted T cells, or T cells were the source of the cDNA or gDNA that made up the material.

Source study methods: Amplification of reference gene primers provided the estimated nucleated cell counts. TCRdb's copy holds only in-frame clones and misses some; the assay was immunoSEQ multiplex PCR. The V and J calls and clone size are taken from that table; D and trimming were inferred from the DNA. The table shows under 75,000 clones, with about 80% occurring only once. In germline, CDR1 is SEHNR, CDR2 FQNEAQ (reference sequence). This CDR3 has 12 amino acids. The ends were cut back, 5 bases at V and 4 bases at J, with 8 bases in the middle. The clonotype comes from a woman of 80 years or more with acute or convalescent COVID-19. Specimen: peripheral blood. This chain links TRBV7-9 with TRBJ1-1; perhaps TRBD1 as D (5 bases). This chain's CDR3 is CASSRGGTEAFF. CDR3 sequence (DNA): TGTGCCAGCAGCCGGGGGGGCACTGAAGCTTTCTTT.